This note documents a single TCR beta chain sequence. The entry originates in a study of cytomegalovirus exposure and HLA in healthy donors. This PCR relied on a set of 60 Vbeta primers and 13 Jbeta primers. Profiling relied on immunoSEQ multiplex PCR, and the TCRdb table lists in-frame clones only, not all of them. The data show approximately 170,000 clones, 60% to 80% seen once. Germline values: CDR1 SEHNR, CDR2 FQNEAQ (reference sequence). This CDR3 region has 12 residues. The V end lost 1 base, the J end lost 9 bases, and 7 bases lay between the germline ends. The V call is TRBV7-9, the J call TRBJ2-1; no firm D call. This sequence was found in a woman aged 18 to 35 in good health and CMV-seronegative. The source material was PBMCs. This chain's CDR3 is CASSLDPFEQFF. CDR3 coding DNA: TGTGCCAGCAGCTTAGATCCGTTTGAGCAGTTCTTC.